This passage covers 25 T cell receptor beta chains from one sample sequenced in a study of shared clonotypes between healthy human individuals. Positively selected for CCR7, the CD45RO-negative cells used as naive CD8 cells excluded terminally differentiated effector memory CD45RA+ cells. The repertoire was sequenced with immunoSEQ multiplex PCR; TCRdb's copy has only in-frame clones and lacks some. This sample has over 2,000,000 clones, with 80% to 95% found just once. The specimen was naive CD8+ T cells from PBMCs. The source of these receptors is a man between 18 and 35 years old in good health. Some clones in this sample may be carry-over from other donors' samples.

This CDR3 is CASSMTSGHYNEQFF. DNA of the CDR3: TGTGCCAGCAGTATGACTAGCGGACATTACAATGAGCAGTTCTTC. The V gene is TRBV27, the J gene TRBJ2-1; 9 bases are a match to TRBD2. The CDR3 length is 15 residues. J was trimmed by 4 bases and V by 5 bases; bases with no gene match: 6. The germline V gene encodes CDR1 MNHEY and CDR2 SMNVEV (reference sequence).

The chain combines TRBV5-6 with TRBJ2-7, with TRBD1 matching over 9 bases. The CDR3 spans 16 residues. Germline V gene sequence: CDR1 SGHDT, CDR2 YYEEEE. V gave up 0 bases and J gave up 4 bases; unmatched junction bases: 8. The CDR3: CASSLGQGVGTYEQYF. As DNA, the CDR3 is TGTGCCAGCAGCTTGGGACAGGGGGTCGGAACGTACGAGCAGTACTTC.

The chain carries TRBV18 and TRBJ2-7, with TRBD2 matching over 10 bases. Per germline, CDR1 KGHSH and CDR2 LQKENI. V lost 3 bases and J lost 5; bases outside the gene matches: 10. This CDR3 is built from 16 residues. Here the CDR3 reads CASSPPASGSPHEQYF. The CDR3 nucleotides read TGTGCCAGCTCACCTCCGGCTAGCGGGAGTCCCCACGAGCAGTACTTC.

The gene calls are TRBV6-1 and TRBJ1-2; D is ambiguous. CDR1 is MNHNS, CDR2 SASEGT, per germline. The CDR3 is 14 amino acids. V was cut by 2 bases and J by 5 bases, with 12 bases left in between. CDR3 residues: CASSERPGFYGYTF. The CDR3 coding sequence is TGTGCCAGCAGTGAACGTCCGGGATTTTATGGCTACACCTTC.

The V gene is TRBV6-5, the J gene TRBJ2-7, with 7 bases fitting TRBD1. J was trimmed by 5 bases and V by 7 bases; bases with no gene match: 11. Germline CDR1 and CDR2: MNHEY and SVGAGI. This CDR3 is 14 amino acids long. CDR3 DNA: TGTGCCAGCAATAAACAGGGGTTGAACCACGAGCAGTACTTC. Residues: CASNKQGLNHEQYF.

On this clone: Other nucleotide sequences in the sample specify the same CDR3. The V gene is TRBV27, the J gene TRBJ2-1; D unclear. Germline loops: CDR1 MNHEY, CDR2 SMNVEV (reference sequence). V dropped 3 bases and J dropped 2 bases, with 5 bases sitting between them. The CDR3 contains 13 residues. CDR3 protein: CASSLRPYNEQFF. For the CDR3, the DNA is TGTGCCAGCAGTTTGAGGCCCTACAATGAGCAGTTCTTC.

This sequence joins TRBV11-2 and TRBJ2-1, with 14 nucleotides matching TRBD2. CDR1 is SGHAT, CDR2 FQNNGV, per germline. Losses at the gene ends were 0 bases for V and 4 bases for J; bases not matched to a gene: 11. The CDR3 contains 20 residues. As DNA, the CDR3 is TGTGCCAGCAGCTTAGATGGGACTAGCGGGAGCAAGGGACTGTACAATGAGCAGTTCTTC. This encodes CASSLDGTSGSKGLYNEQFF.

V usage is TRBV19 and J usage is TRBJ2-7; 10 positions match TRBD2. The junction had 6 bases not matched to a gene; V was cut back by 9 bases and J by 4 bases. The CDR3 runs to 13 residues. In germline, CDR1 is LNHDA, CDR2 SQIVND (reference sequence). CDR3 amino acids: CASRTSGQYEQYF. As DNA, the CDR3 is TGTGCCAGCCGGACTAGCGGACAGTACGAGCAGTACTTC. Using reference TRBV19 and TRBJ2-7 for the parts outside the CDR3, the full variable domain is DGGITQSPKYLFRKEGQNVTLSCEQNLNHDAMYWYRQDPGQGLRLIYYSQIVNDFQKGDIAEGYSVSREKKESFPLTVTSAQKNPTAFYLCASRTSGQYEQYFGPGTRLTVT.

The CDR3 sequence: CSVGSAGRAEAFF. Here the CDR3 DNA reads TGCAGCGTTGGATCGGCTGGGAGGGCTGAAGCTTTCTTT. The rearrangement uses TRBV29-1 and TRBJ1-1; D is unclear. The CDR3 consists of 13 residues. CDR1 SQVTM and CDR2 ANQGSEA come from the germline V gene. The V end was cut by 4 bases, the J end by 6 bases, with 15 bases between.

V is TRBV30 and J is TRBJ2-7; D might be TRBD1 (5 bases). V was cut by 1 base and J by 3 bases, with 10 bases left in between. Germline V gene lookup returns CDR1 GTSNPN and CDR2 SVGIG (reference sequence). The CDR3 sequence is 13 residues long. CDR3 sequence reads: CAWSGQPYYEQYF. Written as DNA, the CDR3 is TGTGCCTGGAGTGGACAGCCGTACTACGAGCAGTACTTC.

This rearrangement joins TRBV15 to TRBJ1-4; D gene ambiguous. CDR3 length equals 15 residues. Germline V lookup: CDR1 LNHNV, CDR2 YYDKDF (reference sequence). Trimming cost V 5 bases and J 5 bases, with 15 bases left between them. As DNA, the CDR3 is TGTGCCACCAGCGCCCGGGCCGCCGAAAATGAAAAACTGTTTTTT. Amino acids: CATSARAAENEKLFF.

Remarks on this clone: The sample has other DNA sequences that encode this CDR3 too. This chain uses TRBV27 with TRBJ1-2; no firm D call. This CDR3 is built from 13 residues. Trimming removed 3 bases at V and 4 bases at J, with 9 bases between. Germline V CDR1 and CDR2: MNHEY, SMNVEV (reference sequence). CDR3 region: CASSFGSSYGYTF. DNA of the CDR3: TGTGCCAGCAGTTTTGGATCTTCCTATGGCTACACCTTC.

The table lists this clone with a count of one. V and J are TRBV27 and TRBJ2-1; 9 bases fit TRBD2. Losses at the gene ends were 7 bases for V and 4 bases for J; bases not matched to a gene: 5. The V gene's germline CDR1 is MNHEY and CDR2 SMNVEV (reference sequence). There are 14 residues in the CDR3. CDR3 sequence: CASTSGLAYNEQFF. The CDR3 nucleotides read TGTGCCAGCACCTCGGGACTAGCATACAATGAGCAGTTCTTC.

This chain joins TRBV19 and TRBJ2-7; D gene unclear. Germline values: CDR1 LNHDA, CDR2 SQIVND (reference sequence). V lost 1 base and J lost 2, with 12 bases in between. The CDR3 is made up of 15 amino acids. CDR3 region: CASSIGQLLPYEQYF. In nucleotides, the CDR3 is TGTGCCAGTAGTATAGGACAACTTCTACCCTACGAGCAGTACTTC.

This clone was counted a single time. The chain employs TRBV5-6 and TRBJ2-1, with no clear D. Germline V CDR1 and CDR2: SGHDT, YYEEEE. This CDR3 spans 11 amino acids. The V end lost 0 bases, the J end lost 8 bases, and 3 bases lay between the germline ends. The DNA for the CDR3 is TGTGCCAGCAGCTTGGTAGATGAGCAGTTCTTC. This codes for CASSLVDEQFF.

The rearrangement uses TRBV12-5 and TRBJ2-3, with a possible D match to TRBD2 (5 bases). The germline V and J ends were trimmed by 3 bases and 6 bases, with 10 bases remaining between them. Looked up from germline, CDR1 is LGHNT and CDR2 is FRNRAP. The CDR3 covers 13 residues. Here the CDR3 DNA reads TGTGCTAGTGGTTTAGCGGTGTGGGATACGCAGTATTTT. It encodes CASGLAVWDTQYF.

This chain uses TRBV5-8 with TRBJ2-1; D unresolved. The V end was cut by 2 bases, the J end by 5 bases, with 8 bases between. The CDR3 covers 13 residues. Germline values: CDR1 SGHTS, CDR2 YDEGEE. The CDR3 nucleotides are TGTGCCAGCAGCTTCAGCGACAACAATGAGCAGTTCTTC. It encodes CASSFSDNNEQFF.

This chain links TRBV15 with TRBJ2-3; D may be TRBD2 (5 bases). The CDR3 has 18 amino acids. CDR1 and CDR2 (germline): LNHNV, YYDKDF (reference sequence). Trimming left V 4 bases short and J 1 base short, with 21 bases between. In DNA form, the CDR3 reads TGTGCCACCAGCACTACAACGATCGGGGATACGGGCACAGATACGCAGTATTTT. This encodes CATSTTTIGDTGTDTQYF.

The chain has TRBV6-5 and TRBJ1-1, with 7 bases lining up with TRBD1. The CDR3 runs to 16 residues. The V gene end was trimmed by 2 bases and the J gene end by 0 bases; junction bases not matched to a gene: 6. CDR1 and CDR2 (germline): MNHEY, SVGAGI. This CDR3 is CASSYERGRMNTEAFF. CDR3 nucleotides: TGTGCCAGCAGTTACGAGAGGGGGCGGATGAACACTGAAGCTTTCTTT.

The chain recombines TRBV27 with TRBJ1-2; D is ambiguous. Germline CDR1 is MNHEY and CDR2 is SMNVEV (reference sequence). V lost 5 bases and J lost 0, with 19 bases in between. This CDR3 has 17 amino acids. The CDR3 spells CASSRLPPGRPNYGYTF. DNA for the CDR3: TGTGCCAGCAGTCGTCTACCACCCGGGAGACCTAACTATGGCTACACCTTC.

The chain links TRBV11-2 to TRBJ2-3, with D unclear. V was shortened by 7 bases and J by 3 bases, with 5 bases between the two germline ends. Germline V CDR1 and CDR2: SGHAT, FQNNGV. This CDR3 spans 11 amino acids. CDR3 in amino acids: CASTRTDTQYF. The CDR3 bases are TGTGCCAGCACCCGTACAGATACGCAGTATTTT. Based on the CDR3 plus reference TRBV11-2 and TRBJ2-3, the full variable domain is EAGVAQSPRYKIIEKRQSVAFWCNPISGHATLYWYQQILGQGPKLLIQFQNNGVVDDSQLPKDRFSAERLKGVDSTLKIQPAKLEDSAVYLCASTRTDTQYFGPGTRLTVL.

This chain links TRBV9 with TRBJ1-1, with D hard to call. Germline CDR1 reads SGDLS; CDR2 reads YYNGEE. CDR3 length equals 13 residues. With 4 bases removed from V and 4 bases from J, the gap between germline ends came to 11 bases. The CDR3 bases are TGTGCCAGCAGCCCCAGTACCCCCACTGAAGCTTTCTTT. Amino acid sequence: CASSPSTPTEAFF.

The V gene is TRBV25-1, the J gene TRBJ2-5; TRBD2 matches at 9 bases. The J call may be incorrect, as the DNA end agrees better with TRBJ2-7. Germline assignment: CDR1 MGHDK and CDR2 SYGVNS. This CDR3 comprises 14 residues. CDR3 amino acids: CASSEAGGSYEQYF. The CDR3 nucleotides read TGTGCCAGCAGTGAAGCGGGAGGGTCCTACGAGCAGTACTTC.

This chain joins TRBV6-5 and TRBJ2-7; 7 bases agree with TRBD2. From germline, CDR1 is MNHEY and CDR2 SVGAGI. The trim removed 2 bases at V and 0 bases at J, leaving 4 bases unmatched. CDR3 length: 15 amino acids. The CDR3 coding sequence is TGTGCCAGCAGTTACAGGCGGGGGAGCTCCTACGAGCAGTACTTC. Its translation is CASSYRRGSSYEQYF.

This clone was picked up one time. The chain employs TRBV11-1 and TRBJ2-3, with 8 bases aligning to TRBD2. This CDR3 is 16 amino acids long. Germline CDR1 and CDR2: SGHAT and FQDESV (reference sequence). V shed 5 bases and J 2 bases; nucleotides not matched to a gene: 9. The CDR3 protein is CASSRARGGTTDTQYF. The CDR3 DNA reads TGTGCCAGCAGCCGAGCGCGCGGGGGGACCACAGATACGCAGTATTTT.